Below, 5 T cell receptor beta chains from the same sample are listed, as sequenced in a study of cytomegalovirus exposure and HLA in healthy donors. A multiplex PCR was run with 60 Vbeta primers and 13 Jbeta primers. Profiling relied on immunoSEQ multiplex PCR, and the TCRdb table lists in-frame clones only, not all of them. The table lists 150,000 or so clones, 60% to 85% of them singletons. The sample comprised PBMCs. The receptors come from a middle-aged man in good health and CMV-seropositive.

The V and J genes are TRBV28 and TRBJ1-4, with 7 bases lining up with TRBD1. CDR1 MDHEN and CDR2 SYDVKM come from the germline V gene. The V gene end was trimmed by 5 bases and the J gene end by 8 bases; junction bases not matched to a gene: 8. The CDR3 length is 14 residues. DNA for the CDR3: TGTGCCAGCAGTCCGGGGGACAGTGGCGAAAAACTGTTTTTT. It codes for CASSPGDSGEKLFF.

The rearrangement uses TRBV5-4 and TRBJ2-4, with TRBD2 identical over 9 bases. CDR1 is SGHNT and CDR2 is YYREEE in the germline V gene (reference sequence). V dropped 0 bases and J dropped 12; count of bases not matched to a gene: 13. The length of the CDR3 is 16 residues. The CDR3 nucleotides are TGTGCCAGCAGCTTGGCCGGCGGGAGGGCCTCGGATAGTCAGTACTTC. Translating it yields CASSLAGGRASDSQYF.

The chain joins TRBV10-3 to TRBJ2-1; TRBD2 matches 10 bases. With 8 bases clipped from V and 5 bases from J, the junction kept 6 bases outside the gene matches. Germline V gene sequence: CDR1 ENHRY, CDR2 SYGVKD. The length of the CDR3 is 14 residues. CDR3 bases: TGTGCCATCCACCCTAGCGGGAGCCACAATGAGCAGTTCTTC. It specifies CAIHPSGSHNEQFF.

The chain is built from TRBV4-3 and TRBJ1-1, with D maybe TRBD1 (6 bases). CDR1 is LGHNA and CDR2 is YSLEER in the germline V gene. Trimming cost V 5 bases and J 5 bases, with 12 bases left between them. The CDR3 is 13 residues long. The chain's CDR3 is CASSARGGTEAFF. The CDR3 nucleotides read TGCGCCAGCAGCGCAAGAGGGGGAACTGAAGCTTTCTTT.

Notes on this clone: The sample has other DNA sequences that encode this CDR3 too. The chain has TRBV28 and TRBJ2-7; 8 bases are shared with TRBD1. In germline, CDR1 is MDHEN, CDR2 SYDVKM. The trim removed 3 bases at V and 6 bases at J, leaving 10 bases unmatched. There are 15 residues in the CDR3. CDR3 DNA: TGTGCCAGCAGTTTCTCCGGGACAGGTAATCGCGAGCAGTACTTC. This translates into CASSFSGTGNREQYF.